The present entry profiles one T cell receptor (beta chain) with its context. TCRdb's table, derived via immunoSEQ multiplex PCR, lists solely in-frame clones and lacks some. This table has roughly 95,000 clones, 92% appearing once. These data originate in a study of control samples from healthy donors and cancer patients. The germline V gene has CDR1 SGDLS and CDR2 YYNGEE. Trimming removed 0 bases at V and 1 base at J, with 4 bases between. This CDR3 has 13 amino acids. The source is a human donor in good health. The donor label of this sample is uncertain. Input material: blood. The chain joins TRBV9 to TRBJ1-1, with D hard to call. The CDR3: CASSVDRNTEAFF. CDR3 in DNA: TGTGCCAGCAGCGTAGATAGGAACACTGAAGCTTTCTTT.